These 18 T cell receptor beta chains came from one sample sequenced in a study of regulatory T cells in long-lasting Graves disease. Both iRepertoire HTBI primers and Arm-PCR of CDR3 regions were used to build the TCR beta libraries. TCRdb reprocessed the multiplex PCR reads via MiXCR and lists one record per CDR3 protein. The table has 400,000 to 500,000 distinct CDR3 sequences, 14% to 15% seen once. Time point in this sample: newly diagnosed GD, antithyroid drugs for less than 3 months. PBMC RNA served as the TCR library source. These data were also reused for a study on T cells in Graves' hyperthyroidism and ophthalmopathy.

The sequencing here drew on peripheral blood mononuclear cells (PBMCs), taken at new diagnosis, from a patient treated with antithyroid drugs. Receptors were obtained from a young woman with Graves disease.

This clonotype was counted a few times. The chain carries TRBV9 and TRBJ2-1, with D maybe TRBD1 (8 bases). Germline CDR1 and CDR2: SGDLS and YYNGEE. The CDR3 has 16 residues. V lost 3 bases and J lost 8, with 21 bases in between. CDR3 sequence (DNA): TGTGCCAGCAGCGCACGGGGGGCAGGACAGGGCTATGAGCAGTTCTTC. Protein: CASSARGAGQGYEQFF.

For this clonotype: A much larger clone differs by one base, so this may be a read error. This chain joins TRBV20-1 and TRBJ2-3; D perhaps matches TRBD1 (10 bases). The CDR3 length is 18 residues. Looked up from germline, CDR1 is DFQATT and CDR2 is SNEGSKA (reference sequence). Trimming took 4 bases from V and 1 from J, leaving 24 bases between them. The CDR3 DNA is TGCAGTGCTAAGGGGGACAGGGGATGGACTAGCGGCACAGATACGCAGTATTTT. This gives the protein CSAKGDRGWTSGTDTQYF.

This clonotype was counted ten times or more. This rearrangement joins TRBV2 to TRBJ1-1; D is possibly TRBD1 (6 bases). The CDR3 runs 15 residues. V was cut by 8 bases and J by 0 bases, with 16 bases left in between. The V gene's germline CDR1 is SNHLY and CDR2 FYNNEI. The CDR3 reads CASGGAGTLNTEAFF. The CDR3 nucleotides read TGTGCCAGCGGGGGGGCCGGGACGTTGAACACTGAAGCTTTCTTT. Drawing the rest from reference TRBV2 and TRBJ1-1, the complete variable domain is EPEVTQTPSHQVTQMGQEVILRCVPISNHLYFYWYRQILGQKVEFLVSFYNNEISEKSEIFDDQFSVERPDGSNFTLKIRSTKLEDSAMYFCASGGAGTLNTEAFFGQGTRLTVV.

This clonotype was counted between two and nine times. The V gene is TRBV9, the J gene TRBJ1-5, with unresolved D. Germline-derived CDR1 and CDR2 are SGDLS and YYNGEE. The CDR3 loop spans 13 amino acids. The V end was cut by 3 bases, the J end by 4 bases, with 8 bases between. CDR3 DNA sequence: TGTGCCAGCAGCGGATTACCAAATCAGCCCCAGCATTTT. This translates into CASSGLPNQPQHF. The full variable domain, rest sourced from reference TRBV9 and TRBJ1-5, is DSGVTQTPKHLITATGQRVTLRCSPRSGDLSVYWYQQSLDQGLQFLIQYYNGEERAKGNILERFSAQQFPDLHSELNLSSLELGDSALYFCASSGLPNQPQHFGDGTRLSIL.

The sample holds a few counts of this clonotype. The V and J genes are TRBV5-5 and TRBJ1-2, with D unresolved. This CDR3 has 15 residues. Germline CDR1 SGHKS, CDR2 YYEKEE (reference sequence). Trimming shortened V by 0 bases and J by 4 bases, and 13 bases separated the two germline ends. The CDR3 loop is CASSLGPVGPYGYTF. CDR3 in DNA: TGTGCCAGCAGCTTGGGCCCCGTAGGCCCCTATGGCTACACCTTC.

At least ten counts were recorded for this clonotype. CDR3 sequence reads: CSVSPGGYEQYF. CDR3 nucleotides: TGCAGCGTTTCACCAGGGGGCTACGAGCAGTACTTC. This rearrangement joins TRBV29-1 to TRBJ2-7, with 7 nucleotides matching TRBD1. CDR3 length: 12 residues. J gave up 3 bases and V 5 bases, and 4 bases lay outside the gene matches. Germline lookup yields CDR1 SQVTM and CDR2 ANQGSEA.

The table lists this clonotype with many counts. The chain employs TRBV7-3 and TRBJ2-1; D gene unclear. The CDR3 has 15 residues. Trimming cost V 4 bases and J 1 base, with 11 bases left between them. Per the germline V gene, CDR1 is SGHTA and CDR2 is FQGTGA. CDR3 amino acids: CASSSRVGSYNEQFF. CDR3 nucleotide sequence: TGTGCCAGCAGCTCCCGAGTCGGGTCCTACAATGAGCAGTTCTTC. Together with reference TRBV7-3 and TRBJ2-1, the CDR3 gives the full variable domain: GAGVSQTPSNKVTEKGKYVELRCDPISGHTALYWYRQSLGQGPEFLIYFQGTGAADDSGLPNDRFFAVRPEGSVSTLKIQRTERGDSAVYLCASSSRVGSYNEQFFGPGTRLTVL.

This clonotype showed up many times. The rearrangement links TRBV20-1 to TRBJ1-1; no reliable D call. The CDR3 is 12 amino acids. V was cut by 2 bases and J by 5 bases, with 9 bases left in between. Germline V gene lookup returns CDR1 DFQATT and CDR2 SNEGSKA (reference sequence). CDR3 DNA: TGCAGTGCTAGAAGAAGAGGGACTGAAGCTTTCTTT. Translating it yields CSARRRGTEAFF.

Note on this clonotype: This sequence may be a read error, since a much larger clone differs from it by one base. The chain carries TRBV5-1 and TRBJ2-3; no firm D call. TRBJ1-5 explains the end of the DNA better; the J call may be wrong. Per germline, CDR1 SGHRS and CDR2 YFSETQ. The CDR3 spans 15 residues. The CDR3 reads CASSLSPESTDTQHF. CDR3 nucleotides: TGCGCCAGCAGCCTTAGCCCGGAAAGCACAGATACGCAGCATTTT.

This clonotype was seen many times. The V and J genes are TRBV6-1 and TRBJ2-7; perhaps TRBD1 as D (6 bases). Per germline, CDR1 MNHNS and CDR2 SASEGT. Trimming cost V 10 bases and J 1 base, with 14 bases left between them. This CDR3 comprises 13 residues. The CDR3 sequence: CATMDSASYEQYF. The CDR3 nucleotides read TGTGCCACCATGGACAGTGCTTCCTACGAGCAGTACTTC.

The sample holds a few counts of this clonotype. The chain joins TRBV20-1 to TRBJ2-7; TRBD2 matches 7 bases. The CDR3 covers 15 residues. The germline gives CDR1 DFQATT, CDR2 SNEGSKA (reference sequence). V lost 5 bases, J lost 0 bases, and 10 bases stayed unmatched. Here the CDR3 reads CSACPAGKSSYEQYF. In DNA, the CDR3 is TGCAGTGCTTGCCCAGCGGGAAAAAGCTCCTACGAGCAGTACTTC.

This clonotype has a single count. The rearrangement uses TRBV24-1 and TRBJ1-2; D not certain. Germline V gene lookup returns CDR1 KGHDR and CDR2 SFDVKD. The CDR3 runs to 10 residues. The ends were cut back, 7 bases at V and 7 bases at J, with 6 bases in the middle. The CDR3 is CATRGGGYTF. The CDR3 DNA follows: TGTGCCACCAGAGGTGGTGGCTACACCTTC.

This clonotype was seen ten or more times. The chain recombines TRBV6-2 or TRBV6-3 with TRBJ2-1, with TRBD1 identical over 7 bases. Trimming at V came to 0 bases and at J to 5 bases, leaving 1 base not matched to a gene. Per germline, CDR1 MNHEY and CDR2 SVGEGT. CDR3 length: 14 amino acids. The CDR3 loop reads CASSYSGGNNEQFF. CDR3 bases: TGTGCCAGCAGTTACTCAGGGGGCAACAATGAGCAGTTCTTC.

The V call is TRBV6-1, the J call TRBJ2-3; 8 bases are shared with TRBD1. The CDR3 sequence is 14 residues long. V dropped 4 bases and J dropped 6; count of bases not matched to a gene: 6. Germline CDR1 is MNHNS and CDR2 is SASEGT. The CDR3, as DNA: TGTGCCAGCAGTGCTTTCACAGGGGGTGATACGCAGTATTTT. This gives the protein CASSAFTGGDTQYF.

This clonotype occurred many times. The chain uses TRBV28 and TRBJ2-2; D ambiguous. The V end lost 1 base, the J end lost 2 bases, and 8 bases lay between the germline ends. CDR3 length: 15 amino acids. Germline CDR1 MDHEN, CDR2 SYDVKM. The CDR3 protein is CASSLSWQNTGELFF. CDR3 sequence (DNA): TGTGCCAGCAGTTTATCCTGGCAAAACACCGGGGAGCTGTTTTTT.

CDR3 protein: CASLRLAGGYTGELFF. The CDR3 DNA follows: TGTGCCAGCCTGCGATTAGCGGGAGGCTACACCGGGGAGCTGTTTTTT. The chain joins TRBV27 to TRBJ2-2; 10 positions match TRBD2. The CDR3 spans 16 residues. The germline V gene encodes CDR1 MNHEY and CDR2 SMNVEV (reference sequence). Losses at the gene ends were 8 bases for V and 3 bases for J; bases not matched to a gene: 9.

The chain uses TRBV4-1 and TRBJ2-3, with D uncertain. Germline lookup yields CDR1 MGHRA and CDR2 YSYEKL. This CDR3 spans 12 amino acids. The V and J ends lost 3 bases and 4 bases respectively, with 5 bases between them. CDR3: CASSHGPDTQYF. The CDR3 DNA is TGCGCCAGCAGCCACGGTCCAGATACGCAGTATTTT.

The table lists this clonotype with a few counts. This sequence joins TRBV29-1 and TRBJ2-7; 8 bases map to TRBD1. The CDR3 totals 17 residues. Germline V gene lookup returns CDR1 SQVTM and CDR2 ANQGSEA. V gave up 0 bases and J gave up 2 bases; unmatched junction bases: 12. CDR3 bases: TGCAGCGTTGAAGAAGCCTCCGGGACAGGAAAACCCTACGAGCAGTACTTC. Protein sequence: CSVEEASGTGKPYEQYF.